This passage covers 22 T cell receptor beta chains from one sample sequenced in a study of CD8 T cells in ankylosing spondylitis. TCRdb analysed the 5' RACE reads with MiXCR anew, one entry per CDR3 protein. The table has approximately 69,000 distinct CDR3 sequences, less than 6% seen once. The specimen sequenced was blood, either unsorted or a sorted T cell fraction (not recorded which). Receptor source: a male donor with ankylosing spondylitis or in good health (not recorded which).

This clonotype came up many times. The chain links TRBV5-1 to TRBJ1-1, with no clear D. The CDR3 covers 14 residues. Between the trimmed V and J ends, which lost 4 bases and 0 bases, there was a span of 10 bases. Germline CDR1 and CDR2: SGHRS and YFSETQ. The CDR3 region has the DNA TGCGCCAGCAGCAGTGGACGGGTGAACACTGAAGCTTTCTTT. Amino acid sequence: CASSSGRVNTEAFF.

The J gene is TRBJ2-5, the V gene TRBV6-1; 7 bases are shared with TRBD1. This CDR3 comprises 13 residues. Germline lookup yields CDR1 MNHNS and CDR2 SASEGT. V was clipped by 5 bases and J by 7 bases; unmatched bases: 7. The CDR3 is CASSNGQDGTQYF. The CDR3 nucleotides read TGTGCCAGCAGTAATGGACAGGATGGGACCCAGTACTTC.

This clonotype was seen repeatedly, ten times or more. The V and J genes are TRBV4-1 and TRBJ2-4, with a tentative D call TRBD1 (6 bases). The CDR3 consists of 20 residues. Trimming shortened V by 0 bases and J by 0 bases, and 21 bases separated the two germline ends. Per germline, CDR1 MGHRA and CDR2 YSYEKL. The CDR3 is CASSQDSVDSPFLAKNIQYF. The CDR3 bases are TGCGCCAGCAGCCAAGATAGTGTGGACAGTCCTTTCCTAGCCAAAAACATTCAGTACTTC.

The chain is built from TRBV9 and TRBJ2-3; TRBD2 matches at 9 bases. Unmatched junction bases numbered 1, after V lost 3 bases and J lost 2 bases. In germline, CDR1 is SGDLS, CDR2 YYNGEE. The CDR3 loop spans 14 amino acids. CDR3 DNA sequence: TGTGCCAGCAGCGCTAGCGGGGACACAGATACGCAGTATTTT. Translating it yields CASSASGDTDTQYF.

This clonotype has ten or more counts. V usage is TRBV20-1 and J usage is TRBJ2-7; D might be TRBD1 (5 bases). The CDR3 has 13 amino acids. Trimming removed 2 bases at V and 7 bases at J, with 15 bases between. Germline-derived CDR1 and CDR2 are DFQATT and SNEGSKA (reference sequence). CDR3 sequence: CSARLSQGGEQYF. As DNA, the CDR3 is TGCAGTGCTAGATTGTCGCAGGGTGGGGAGCAGTACTTC.

This clonotype came up many times. The V gene is TRBV11-2, the J gene TRBJ2-2, with TRBD2 identical over 7 bases. The V gene's germline CDR1 is SGHAT and CDR2 FQNNGV. V shed 4 bases and J 7 bases; nucleotides not matched to a gene: 9. The CDR3 runs 15 residues. The CDR3 DNA sequence: TGTGCCAGCAGCTACTCGATAACGGGGGGCGGGGAGCTGTTTTTT. This encodes CASSYSITGGGELFF.

The CDR3 is CASSLWDTRRDEQYF. CDR3 DNA sequence: TGTGCCAGCAGCTTATGGGACACCCGGAGGGACGAGCAGTACTTC. The V call is TRBV7-9, the J call TRBJ2-7; D tentatively fits TRBD1 or TRBD2 (6 bases each). The germline V gene encodes CDR1 SEHNR and CDR2 FQNEAQ (reference sequence). The CDR3 spans 15 residues. V gave up 2 bases and J gave up 5 bases, with 16 bases separating them.

This clonotype was detected ten times or more. The V gene is TRBV19, the J gene TRBJ1-5, with a weak D call TRBD1 (5 bases). The CDR3 runs 16 residues. Germline V gives CDR1 LNHDA, CDR2 SQIVND (reference sequence). Trimming pared 3 bases from V and 1 base from J, leaving 13 bases between. The CDR3 spells CASSMTGTASNQPQHF. The CDR3 nucleotides read TGTGCCAGTAGTATGACCGGGACGGCGAGCAATCAGCCCCAGCATTTT. Full variable domain (rest looked up from reference TRBV19 and TRBJ1-5): DGGITQSPKYLFRKEGQNVTLSCEQNLNHDAMYWYRQDPGQGLRLIYYSQIVNDFQKGDIAEGYSVSREKKESFPLTVTSAQKNPTAFYLCASSMTGTASNQPQHFGDGTRLSIL.

This clonotype was counted at least ten times. V usage is TRBV20-1 and J usage is TRBJ1-4; D may be TRBD1 (5 bases). CDR1 DFQATT and CDR2 SNEGSKA come from the germline V gene (reference sequence). This CDR3 has 16 amino acids. Trimming took 0 bases from V and 2 from J, leaving 13 bases between them. Here the CDR3 reads CSARDYQGGTNEKLFF. DNA of the CDR3: TGCAGTGCTAGAGACTACCAGGGAGGCACTAATGAAAAACTGTTTTTT.

This clonotype was counted many times. This chain connects TRBV18 to TRBJ2-1; 8 bases line up with TRBD1. Germline V lookup: CDR1 KGHSH, CDR2 LQKENI. CDR3 length: 15 amino acids. The V and J ends lost 3 bases and 5 bases, in that order; junction bases with no gene match: 6. CDR3 loop: CASSPGTGLNNEQFF. CDR3 sequence (DNA): TGTGCCAGCTCACCCGGGACAGGACTAAACAATGAGCAGTTCTTC.

There are many counts of this clonotype. This sequence joins TRBV18 and TRBJ2-7; D is unresolved. The germline CDR1 and CDR2 sequences are KGHSH and LQKENI. Trimming stripped 0 bases from V and 0 bases from J, with 6 bases between. CDR3 size: 14 residues. The CDR3 sequence is CASSPPMSSYEQYF. CDR3 sequence (DNA): TGTGCCAGCTCACCACCGATGAGCTCCTACGAGCAGTACTTC. The variable domain in full, completed from reference TRBV18 and TRBJ2-7, reads NAGVMQNPRHLVRRRGQEARLRCSPMKGHSHVYWYRQLPEEGLKFMVYLQKENIIDESGMPKERFSAEFPKEGPSILRIQQVVRGDSAAYFCASSPPMSSYEQYFGPGTRLTVT.

Ten or more counts support this clonotype. The genes are TRBV11-2 and TRBJ1-1; maybe TRBD1 (5 bases). This CDR3 is 14 amino acids long. V lost 1 base, J lost 5 bases, and 11 bases lay in between. Germline V gene sequence: CDR1 SGHAT, CDR2 FQNNGV. CDR3 region: CASSLVGGGTEAFF. CDR3 sequence (DNA): TGTGCCAGCAGCTTAGTCGGGGGGGGAACTGAAGCTTTCTTT.

This clonotype was detected ten times or more. The chain carries TRBV29-1 and TRBJ1-4; 10 positions agree with TRBD1. V lost 4 bases, J lost 8 bases, and 7 bases stayed unmatched. The length of the CDR3 is 14 residues. Germline V gives CDR1 SQVTM, CDR2 ANQGSEA. The DNA of the CDR3 is TGCAGCGTTGGGACCGGACAGGGGGAAGAAAAACTGTTTTTT. Translating it yields CSVGTGQGEEKLFF.

This clonotype was seen ten or more times. J is TRBJ2-1 and V is TRBV20-1, with 8 bases identical to TRBD2. V lost 6 bases, J lost 0 bases, and 13 bases stayed unmatched. The germline gives CDR1 DFQATT, CDR2 SNEGSKA (reference sequence). The CDR3 runs to 17 residues. The CDR3 protein is CSAAASQRGSSYNEQFF. CDR3 sequence (DNA): TGCAGTGCCGCGGCTAGTCAGCGGGGGAGCTCCTACAATGAGCAGTTCTTC.

This clonotype was recorded at least ten times. The chain combines TRBV4-1 with TRBJ2-3; a possible D gene is TRBD2 (6 bases). The CDR3 totals 15 residues. CDR1 is MGHRA and CDR2 is YSYEKL in the germline V gene. Trimming removed 1 base at V and 2 bases at J, with 10 bases between. The CDR3 region is CASSQAGEHTDTQYF. CDR3 nucleotides: TGCGCCAGCAGCCAAGCGGGGGAGCACACAGATACGCAGTATTTT.

This clonotype has a count of ten or more. The chain combines TRBV6-5 with TRBJ1-4; D ambiguous. V was cut by 6 bases and J by 0 bases, with 14 bases left in between. This CDR3 spans 16 amino acids. The germline CDR1 and CDR2 sequences are MNHEY and SVGAGI. The CDR3 nucleotides are TGTGCCAGCAGCCCGCATGGACGCACAACTAATGAAAAACTGTTTTTT. It encodes CASSPHGRTTNEKLFF.

This clonotype was seen at least ten times. The rearrangement joins TRBV4-2 to TRBJ1-1; tentative D call: TRBD1 (6 bases). CDR1 and CDR2 from the germline V gene are LGHNA and YNFKEQ. With 4 bases removed from V and 3 bases from J, the gap between germline ends came to 15 bases. The CDR3 length is 15 residues. The CDR3 spells CASSRTGFRDTEAFF. CDR3 sequence (DNA): TGTGCCAGCAGCCGAACAGGGTTTAGGGACACTGAAGCTTTCTTT.

This clonotype was recorded many times. V gene TRBV12-3 or TRBV12-4 combines with J gene TRBJ1-5; 8 positions agree with TRBD1. The V segment lost 4 bases and the J segment 8 bases; nucleotides outside the gene matches: 7. The CDR3 length is 14 residues. CDR3 loop: CASSSWTGKEPQHF. The CDR3 DNA follows: TGTGCCAGCAGTTCCTGGACAGGGAAGGAGCCCCAGCATTTT.

This clonotype has just a few counts. The rearrangement uses TRBV2 and TRBJ2-7; 12 bases line up with TRBD1. The junction had 9 bases not matched to a gene; V was cut back by 6 bases and J by 6 bases. Per germline, CDR1 SNHLY and CDR2 FYNNEI. The CDR3 is made up of 15 amino acids. For the CDR3, the DNA is TGTGCCAGCAGCTCCCCGGGACAGGGGGCTTTCGAGCAGTACTTC. This translates into CASSSPGQGAFEQYF.

This clonotype has just a few counts. V and J are TRBV7-2 and TRBJ1-2; D is possibly TRBD1 (5 bases). V was shortened by 2 bases and J by 3 bases, with 10 bases between the two germline ends. The CDR3 contains 14 residues. The germline V gene encodes CDR1 SGHTA and CDR2 FQGNSA. CDR3: CASSLNQGDYGYTF. CDR3 coding DNA: TGTGCCAGCAGCTTAAACCAGGGCGACTATGGCTACACCTTC.

This clonotype appeared many times. The rearrangement joins TRBV7-6 to TRBJ2-2; 8 positions agree with TRBD1. CDR1 and CDR2 from the germline V gene are SGHVS and FNYEAQ. The ends lost 4 bases at V and 5 bases at J; junction bases unmatched: 3. The CDR3 covers 14 residues. The CDR3 DNA reads TGTGCCAGCAGCTGGACAGGGAGTACCGGGGAGCTGTTTTTT. This sequence encodes CASSWTGSTGELFF.

In its sample, this clonotype was seen many times. The chain combines TRBV27 with TRBJ2-5; D gene ambiguous. Germline V lookup: CDR1 MNHEY, CDR2 SMNVEV (reference sequence). The V end was cut by 8 bases, the J end by 2 bases, with 9 bases between. The CDR3 totals 12 residues. The CDR3 reads CASQSTQETQYF. The DNA of the CDR3 is TGTGCCAGCCAGTCGACGCAAGAGACCCAGTACTTC.